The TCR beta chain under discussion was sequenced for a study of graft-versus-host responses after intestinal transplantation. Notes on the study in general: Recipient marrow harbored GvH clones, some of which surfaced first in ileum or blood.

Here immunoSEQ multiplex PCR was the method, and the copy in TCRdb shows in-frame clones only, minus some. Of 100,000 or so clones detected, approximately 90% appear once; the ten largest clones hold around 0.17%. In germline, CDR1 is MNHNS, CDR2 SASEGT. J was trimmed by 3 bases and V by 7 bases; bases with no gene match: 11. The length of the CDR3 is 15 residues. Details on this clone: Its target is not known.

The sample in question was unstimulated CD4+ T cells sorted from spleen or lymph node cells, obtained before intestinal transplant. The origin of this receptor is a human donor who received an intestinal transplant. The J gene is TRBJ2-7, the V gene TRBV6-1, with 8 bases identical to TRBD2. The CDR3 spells CASTTLADLLYEQYF. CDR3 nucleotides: TGTGCCAGCACCACACTAGCGGACTTACTCTACGAGCAGTACTTC.